These 16 T cell receptor beta chains originate from one sample sequenced in a study of OX40 agonist ivuxolimab in advanced cancers. Produced via immunoSEQ multiplex PCR; TCRdb's table is partial and in-frame only. The sample carries about 93,000 clones, just over 90% recorded once. Sequencing used CD4+ or CD8+ T cells sorted from blood, obtained in a trial of the OX40 agonist ivuxolimab. These receptors all stem from an adult with an advanced solid tumor such as melanoma, head and neck, liver or kidney cancer.

The DNA of the CDR3 is TGCGCCAGCAGCGCGGGACAGAACACTGAAGCTTTCTTT. This codes for CASSAGQNTEAFF. The V call is TRBV5-1, the J call TRBJ1-1; tentatively, D is TRBD1 (6 bases). The germline CDR1 and CDR2 sequences are SGHRS and YFSETQ. The CDR3 loop spans 13 amino acids. V lost 4 bases, J lost 1 base, and 8 bases lay in between.

The rearrangement joins TRBV6-1 to TRBJ2-5, with 9 nucleotides matching TRBD1. Per the germline V gene, CDR1 is MNHNS and CDR2 is SASEGT. This CDR3 has 14 amino acids. Trimming removed 7 bases from V and 4 bases from J; junction bases left unmatched: 7. CDR3 DNA sequence: TGTGCCAGCACCTCGGGACAGGGTGTAGAGACCCAGTACTTC. This sequence encodes CASTSGQGVETQYF.

The chain is built from TRBV30 and TRBJ2-5, with TRBD1 matching 7 bases. CDR3 length: 12 residues. The V gene end was trimmed by 5 bases and the J gene end by 4 bases; junction bases not matched to a gene: 4. CDR1 is GTSNPN and CDR2 is SVGIG in the germline V gene (reference sequence). CDR3 nucleotide sequence: TGTGCCTGGGACAGGGTTTTAGAGACCCAGTACTTC. This codes for CAWDRVLETQYF.

This clone came up once. The V and J genes are TRBV5-6 and TRBJ2-2; 8 bases are a match to TRBD1. The CDR3 spans 16 residues. Losses at the gene ends were 4 bases for V and 3 bases for J; bases not matched to a gene: 8. The V gene's germline CDR1 is SGHDT and CDR2 YYEEEE. The CDR3 DNA is TGTGCCAGCAGCAGAGGACAGGGTGGGGACACCGGGGAGCTGTTTTTT. This encodes CASSRGQGGDTGELFF.

The chain links TRBV30 to TRBJ2-5; D may be TRBD1 (7 bases). Germline values: CDR1 GTSNPN, CDR2 SVGIG (reference sequence). V gave up 3 bases and J gave up 4 bases, with 21 bases separating them. The CDR3 loop spans 16 amino acids. For the CDR3, the DNA is TGTGCCTGGAGCTCAGGGGGGACTCTGGGGGCAGAGACCCAGTACTTC. This encodes CAWSSGGTLGAETQYF.

The chain combines TRBV20-1 with TRBJ1-2, with D hard to call. Trimming took 0 bases from V and 10 from J, leaving 6 bases between them. Germline V gene data show CDR1 as DFQATT and CDR2 as SNEGSKA (reference sequence). The CDR3 is 10 residues long. The CDR3 loop reads CSARDRPYTF. CDR3 coding DNA: TGCAGTGCTAGAGACCGACCCTACACCTTC.

The CDR3 DNA follows: TGTGCCTGGAGGGGCCTCACCCCGAGGTACACCTTC. The encoded protein is CAWRGLTPRYTF. The J gene is TRBJ1-2, the V gene TRBV30; unclear D gene. Deletions cut 3 bases from V and 11 bases from J, with 16 bases between. In germline, CDR1 is GTSNPN, CDR2 SVGIG (reference sequence). This CDR3 contains 12 residues.

The rearrangement joins TRBV9 to TRBJ1-2, with TRBD1 matching over 9 bases. The germline CDR1 and CDR2 sequences are SGDLS and YYNGEE. With 5 bases clipped from V and 3 bases from J, the junction kept 14 bases outside the gene matches. This CDR3 is 17 amino acids long. This CDR3 is CASRKGQGKSGDYGYTF. The CDR3 coding sequence is TGTGCCAGCAGGAAGGGACAGGGTAAAAGTGGAGACTATGGCTACACCTTC. The full variable domain, rest sourced from reference TRBV9 and TRBJ1-2, is DSGVTQTPKHLITATGQRVTLRCSPRSGDLSVYWYQQSLDQGLQFLIQYYNGEERAKGNILERFSAQQFPDLHSELNLSSLELGDSALYFCASRKGQGKSGDYGYTFGSGTRLTVV.

The chain employs TRBV18 and TRBJ1-5, with TRBD1 identical over 7 bases. The CDR3 covers 15 residues. Germline assignment: CDR1 KGHSH and CDR2 LQKENI. Trimming removed 2 bases from V and 2 bases from J; junction bases left unmatched: 3. For the CDR3, the DNA is TGTGCCAGCTCACCAAGGGGGCTGGGCAATCAGCCCCAGCATTTT. Translation gives CASSPRGLGNQPQHF.

In the case of this clone: An end of the junction differs from the germline gene, which may be a read error. This chain links TRBV7-2 with TRBJ1-5; D ambiguous. CDR3 length equals 14 residues. Germline V CDR1 and CDR2: SGHTA, FQGNSA. The CDR3 DNA is TGTGCCAGCAGCACGTGGGGTAGCAGTCAGCCCCAGCATTTT. Its translation: CASSTWGSSQPQHF.

The chain carries TRBV6-6 and TRBJ2-5, with 8 bases matching TRBD2. There are 16 residues in the CDR3. CDR1 is MNHNY and CDR2 is SVGAGI in the germline V gene (reference sequence). V shed 4 bases, J shed 1 base, and the junction held 8 bases outside the gene matches. In nucleotides, the CDR3 is TGTGCCAGCAGTTCTCCCCCGGCGGGGGGCCAAGAGACCCAGTACTTC. It specifies CASSSPPAGGQETQYF.

The J gene is TRBJ2-1, the V gene TRBV18, with D perhaps TRBD2 (6 bases). Germline CDR1 and CDR2: KGHSH and LQKENI. There are 16 residues in the CDR3. Trimming cost V 6 bases and J 2 bases, with 17 bases left between them. The CDR3 nucleotides read TGTGCCAGCTCGTCTCGGGGGAACGACCCCTACAATGAGCAGTTCTTC. Protein: CASSSRGNDPYNEQFF. Full variable domain (outside the CDR3, taken from reference TRBV18 and TRBJ2-1): NAGVMQNPRHLVRRRGQEARLRCSPMKGHSHVYWYRQLPEEGLKFMVYLQKENIIDESGMPKERFSAEFPKEGPSILRIQQVVRGDSAAYFCASSSRGNDPYNEQFFGPGTRLTVL.

The CDR3 sequence: CASSSRTNRPNTGELFF. CDR3 bases: TGTGCCAGCAGCTCTCGGACTAACCGACCGAACACCGGGGAGCTGTTTTTT. This sequence joins TRBV7-9 and TRBJ2-2, with a weak D call TRBD2 (6 bases). The CDR3 runs 17 residues. The germline CDR1 and CDR2 sequences are SEHNR and FQNEAQ (reference sequence). V lost 4 bases to trimming and J lost 0 bases, with 15 bases between them.

The rearrangement joins TRBV9 to TRBJ2-1; D remains unclear. Trimming left V 0 bases short and J 0 bases short, with 13 bases between. Looked up from germline, CDR1 is SGDLS and CDR2 is YYNGEE. The length of the CDR3 is 17 residues. The CDR3 here is CASSVESGWSSYNEQFF. The CDR3 DNA is TGTGCCAGCAGCGTAGAGTCAGGTTGGAGCTCCTACAATGAGCAGTTCTTC.

This clone was counted a single time. The J gene is TRBJ2-7, the V gene TRBV30; 8 positions agree with TRBD2. The CDR3 runs to 13 residues. CDR1 is GTSNPN, CDR2 SVGIG, per germline (reference sequence). The J segment lost 2 bases and the V segment lost 7 bases, leaving 7 bases of the junction unmatched. The CDR3 is CASREGGPYEQYF. The CDR3 coding sequence is TGTGCCTCCCGGGAGGGGGGGCCCTACGAGCAGTACTTC.

The V call is TRBV10-3, the J call TRBJ2-2; no clear D. V was pared by 5 bases and J by 0 bases, with 4 bases between. CDR3 size: 13 residues. From germline, CDR1 is ENHRY and CDR2 SYGVKD. CDR3 amino acids: CAISTANTGELFF. As DNA, the CDR3 is TGTGCCATCAGTACGGCGAACACCGGGGAGCTGTTTTTT.